Listed below are T cell receptor beta chains from one sample, sequenced in a study of graft-versus-host responses after intestinal transplantation. Assay: immunoSEQ multiplex PCR; the TCRdb copy retains only in-frame clones and omits some. Among approximately 99,000 clones, around 90% were seen once, and the ten largest hold around 0.07%. Their cognate antigens are unknown. The sequenced sample was unstimulated CD8+ T cells sorted from spleen or lymph node cells, obtained before transplant. The receptors originated from a human donor who was the organ donor for an intestinal transplant. Both conserved end residues are part of each CDR3. D genes are given only for firm matches. Clone size is given for some rows only: seen once, a few or many times, or a class if the clone is expanded.

J gene,V gene,CDR3 length,D gene,clone size,CDR3 protein,CDR3 DNA
TRBJ2-4,TRBV2,13,TRBD1,few,CASSGQGANIQYF,TGTGCCAGCAGTGGACAGGGGGCAAACATTCAGTACTTC
TRBJ1-1,TRBV15,14,-,once,CATSREALNTEAFF,TGTGCCACCAGCAGAGAAGCTCTGAACACTGAAGCTTTCTTT
TRBJ1-2,TRBV4-1,15,-,-,CASSQDPETNYGYTF,TGCGCCAGCAGCCAAGATCCAGAAACTAACTATGGCTACACCTTC
TRBJ1-2,TRBV12-5,16,TRBD1,-,CASVLWQGAGWYGYTF,TGTGCTAGTGTATTGTGGCAGGGGGCCGGTTGGTATGGCTACACCTTC
TRBJ2-1,TRBV27,14,-,-,CASSLRELYNEQFF,TGTGCCAGCAGTTTACGGGAGCTGTACAATGAGCAGTTCTTC
TRBJ2-5,TRBV7-7,17,TRBD2,-,CASSAGLDGGYQETQYF,TGTGCCAGCAGTGCCGGACTGGACGGGGGGTACCAAGAGACCCAGTACTTC
TRBJ1-1,TRBV2,12,-,-,CASSRPGTEAFF,TGTGCCAGCAGTAGGCCAGGCACTGAAGCTTTCTTT
TRBJ2-3,TRBV5-1,14,-,-,CASSFTRTADTQYF,TGCGCCAGCAGCTTTACTAGGACGGCAGATACGCAGTATTTT
TRBJ2-3,TRBV19,15,TRBD2,-,CASSILAGAKDTQYF,TGTGCCAGTAGTATCCTAGCGGGAGCTAAAGATACGCAGTATTTT
TRBJ2-2,TRBV10-3,16,-,-,CAISEAGLGITGELFF,TGTGCCATCAGTGAAGCAGGGTTGGGGATAACCGGGGAGCTGTTTTTT